These 6 T cell receptor beta chains share one sample of origin, sequenced in a study of blood T cell repertoires in COVID-19. TCRdb keeps only in-frame clones here, not all; method: immunoSEQ multiplex PCR. The data show about 440,000 clones, approximately 90% seen once. The material sequenced was peripheral blood. The receptor set was obtained from a woman aged 50 to 65 with COVID-19, enrolled during active disease.

The CDR3 region has the DNA TGTGCCAGCAGCCAAGAAGAAGGCGGGGGCACAGATACGCAGTATTTT. This codes for CASSQEEGGGTDTQYF. The chain links TRBV4-2 to TRBJ2-3, with D perhaps matching TRBD2 (6 bases). Germline V gives CDR1 LGHNA, CDR2 YNFKEQ. The CDR3 length is 16 residues. The V and J ends lost 0 bases and 1 base respectively, with 11 bases between them.

The CDR3 region is CASSLDGTPGWNTQYF. As DNA, the CDR3 is TGTGCCAGCAGTTTAGACGGGACACCGGGGTGGAATACGCAGTATTTT. This chain links TRBV28 with TRBJ2-3; D might be TRBD1 (6 bases). The CDR3 is 16 residues long. V lost 2 bases and J lost 7, with 19 bases in between. Germline assignment: CDR1 MDHEN and CDR2 SYDVKM.

In regard to this clone: The same CDR3 is also encoded by other DNA sequences in this sample. The chain couples TRBV27 to TRBJ2-7, with D possibly TRBD1 on 6 matching bases. V was clipped by 2 bases and J by 3 bases, with 11 bases between them. The CDR3 covers 14 residues. Germline V gene data show CDR1 as MNHEY and CDR2 as SMNVEV (reference sequence). DNA of the CDR3: TGTGCCAGCAGTTTAGGGCAGGGGAACTACGAGCAGTACTTC. Amino acid sequence: CASSLGQGNYEQYF.

The chain carries TRBV5-6 and TRBJ2-2, with D possibly matching TRBD1 (6 bases). The CDR3 sequence is 13 residues long. Trimming stripped 4 bases from V and 6 bases from J, with 10 bases between. From germline, CDR1 is SGHDT and CDR2 YYEEEE. This CDR3 is CASSQGQPGELFF. The CDR3 DNA is TGTGCCAGCAGCCAAGGACAGCCCGGGGAGCTGTTTTTT.

The chain has TRBV3-1 (or the pseudogene TRBV3-2) and TRBJ1-2, with a possible D match to TRBD1 (5 bases). Looked up from germline, CDR1 is LGHDT and CDR2 is YNNKEL (reference sequence). V lost 4 bases, J lost 2 bases, and 5 bases lay in between. CDR3 size: 12 residues. The CDR3: CASSRQNYGYTF. The DNA for the CDR3 is TGTGCCAGCAGCCGACAGAACTATGGCTACACCTTC.

This sequence joins TRBV29-1 and TRBJ1-1; 9 bases line up with TRBD1. J was trimmed by 4 bases and V by 1 base; bases with no gene match: 7. Germline CDR1 is SQVTM and CDR2 is ANQGSEA. The CDR3 extends over 15 amino acids. In nucleotides, the CDR3 is TGCAGCGTTGAAGGGTGGGGACAGGGTTTCACTGAAGCTTTCTTT. It codes for CSVEGWGQGFTEAFF.